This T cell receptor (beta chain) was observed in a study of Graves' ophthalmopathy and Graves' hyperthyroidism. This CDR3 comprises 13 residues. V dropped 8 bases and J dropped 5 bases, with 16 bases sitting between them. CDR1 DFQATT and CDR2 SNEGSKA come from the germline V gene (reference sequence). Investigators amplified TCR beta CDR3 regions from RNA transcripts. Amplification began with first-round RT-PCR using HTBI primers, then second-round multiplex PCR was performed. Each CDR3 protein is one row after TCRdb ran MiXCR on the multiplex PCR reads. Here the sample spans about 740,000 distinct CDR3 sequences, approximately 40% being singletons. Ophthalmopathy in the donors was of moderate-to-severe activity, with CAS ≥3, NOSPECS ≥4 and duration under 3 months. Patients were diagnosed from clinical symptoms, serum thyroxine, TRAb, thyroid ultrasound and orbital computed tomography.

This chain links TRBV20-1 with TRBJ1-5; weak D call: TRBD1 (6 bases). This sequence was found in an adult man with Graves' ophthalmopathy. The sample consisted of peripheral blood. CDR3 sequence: CSYTSHRDQPQHF. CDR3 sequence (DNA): TGCAGTTACACCTCTCACAGGGATCAGCCCCAGCATTTT.